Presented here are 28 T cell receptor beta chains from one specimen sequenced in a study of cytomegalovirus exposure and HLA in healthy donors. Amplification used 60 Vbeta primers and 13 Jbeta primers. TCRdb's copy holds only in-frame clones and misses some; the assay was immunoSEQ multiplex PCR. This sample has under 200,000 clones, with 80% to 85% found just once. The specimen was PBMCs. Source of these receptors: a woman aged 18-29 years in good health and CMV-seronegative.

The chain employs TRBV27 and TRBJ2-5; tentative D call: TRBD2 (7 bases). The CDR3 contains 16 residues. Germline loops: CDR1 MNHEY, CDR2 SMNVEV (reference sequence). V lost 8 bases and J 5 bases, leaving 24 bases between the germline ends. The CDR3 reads CASRHREGSGSETQYF. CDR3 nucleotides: TGTGCCAGCCGTCACAGGGAGGGGAGTGGGTCGGAGACCCAGTACTTC.

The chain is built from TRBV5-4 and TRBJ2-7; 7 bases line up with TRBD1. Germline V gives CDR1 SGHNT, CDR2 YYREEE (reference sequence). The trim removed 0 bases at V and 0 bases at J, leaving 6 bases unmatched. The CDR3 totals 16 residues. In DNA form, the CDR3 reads TGTGCCAGCAGCTTGGCTTCGACAGGGCCCTCCTACGAGCAGTACTTC. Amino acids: CASSLASTGPSYEQYF.

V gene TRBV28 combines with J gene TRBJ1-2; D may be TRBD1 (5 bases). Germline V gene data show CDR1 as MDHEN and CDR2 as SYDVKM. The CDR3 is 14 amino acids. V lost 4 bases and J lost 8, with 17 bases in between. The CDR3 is CASSSPRTGEGYTF. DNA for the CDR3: TGTGCCAGCAGTTCTCCAAGGACGGGGGAGGGCTACACCTTC.

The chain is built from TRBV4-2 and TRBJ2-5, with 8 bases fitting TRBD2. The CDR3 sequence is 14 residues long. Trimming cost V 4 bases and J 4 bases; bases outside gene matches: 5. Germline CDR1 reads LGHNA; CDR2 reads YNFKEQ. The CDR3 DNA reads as TGTGCCAGCAGCCGAGGGACTAGTCGAGAGACCCAGTACTTC. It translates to CASSRGTSRETQYF.

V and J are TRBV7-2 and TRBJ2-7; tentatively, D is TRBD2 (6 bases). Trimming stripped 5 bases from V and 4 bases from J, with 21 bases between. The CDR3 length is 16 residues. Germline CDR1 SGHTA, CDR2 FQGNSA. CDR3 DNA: TGTGCCAGCAGCGGTCTTCAGGAGGGCCCTCGGTACGAGCAGTACGTC. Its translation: CASSGLQEGPRYEQYV.

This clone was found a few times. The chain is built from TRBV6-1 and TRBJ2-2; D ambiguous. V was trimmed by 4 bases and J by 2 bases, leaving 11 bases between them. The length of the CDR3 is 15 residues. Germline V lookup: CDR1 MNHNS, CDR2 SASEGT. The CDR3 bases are TGTGCCAGCAGTGGACGGGTTGCTAACACCGGGGAGCTGTTTTTT. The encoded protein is CASSGRVANTGELFF.

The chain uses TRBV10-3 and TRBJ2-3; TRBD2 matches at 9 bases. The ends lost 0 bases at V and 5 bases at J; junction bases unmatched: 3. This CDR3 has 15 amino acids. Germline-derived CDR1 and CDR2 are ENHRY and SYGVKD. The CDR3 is CAISESSGRQDTQYF. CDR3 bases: TGTGCCATCAGTGAGTCGAGCGGGAGGCAAGATACGCAGTATTTT.

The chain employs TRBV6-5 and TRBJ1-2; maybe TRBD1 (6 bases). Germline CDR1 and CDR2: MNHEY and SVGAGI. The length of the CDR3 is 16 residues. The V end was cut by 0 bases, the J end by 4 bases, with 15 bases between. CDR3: CASSYSSTGRGYGYTF. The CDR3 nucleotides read TGTGCCAGCAGTTACTCGAGTACAGGGCGCGGCTATGGCTACACCTTC.

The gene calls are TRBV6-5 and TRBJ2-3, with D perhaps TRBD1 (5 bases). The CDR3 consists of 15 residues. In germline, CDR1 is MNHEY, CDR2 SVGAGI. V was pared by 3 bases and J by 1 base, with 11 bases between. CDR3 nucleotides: TGTGCCAGCAGTTATTCGGTCAGGGGCACAGATACGCAGTATTTT. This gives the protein CASSYSVRGTDTQYF.

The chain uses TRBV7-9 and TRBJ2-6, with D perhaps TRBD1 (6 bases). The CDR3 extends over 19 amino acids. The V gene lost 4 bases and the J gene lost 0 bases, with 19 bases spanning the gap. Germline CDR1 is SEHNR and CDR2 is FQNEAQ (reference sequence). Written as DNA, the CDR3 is TGTGCCAGCAGCTCTTACAGGGTCACCCTCCGCTCTGGGGCCAACGTCCTGACTTTC. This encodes CASSSYRVTLRSGANVLTF.

The CDR3 sequence: CASSQARVGYEQYF. The CDR3 DNA sequence: TGCGCCAGCAGCCAAGCCCGGGTTGGCTACGAGCAGTACTTC. J is TRBJ2-7 and V is TRBV4-3; D is ambiguous. The CDR3 is 14 residues long. Trimming stripped 1 base from V and 3 bases from J, with 10 bases between. The V gene's germline CDR1 is LGHNA and CDR2 YSLEER.

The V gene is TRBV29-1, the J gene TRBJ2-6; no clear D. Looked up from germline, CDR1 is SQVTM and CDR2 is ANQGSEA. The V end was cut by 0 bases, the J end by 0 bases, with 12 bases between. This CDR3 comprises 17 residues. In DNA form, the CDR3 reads TGCAGCGTTGAAGAGGCTAGTTCTCGCTCTGGGGCCAACGTCCTGACTTTC. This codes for CSVEEASSRSGANVLTF.

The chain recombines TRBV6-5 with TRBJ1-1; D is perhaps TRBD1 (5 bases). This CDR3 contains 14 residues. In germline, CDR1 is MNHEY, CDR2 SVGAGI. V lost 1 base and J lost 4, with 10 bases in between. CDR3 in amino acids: CASSYYSGSTEAFF. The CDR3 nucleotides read TGTGCCAGCAGTTACTACTCAGGGTCCACTGAAGCTTTCTTT.

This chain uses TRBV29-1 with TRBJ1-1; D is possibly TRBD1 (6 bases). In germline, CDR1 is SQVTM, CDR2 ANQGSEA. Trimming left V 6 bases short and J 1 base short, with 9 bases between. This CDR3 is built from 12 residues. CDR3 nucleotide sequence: TGCAGCGTCCTGGGACAGAACACTGAAGCTTTCTTT. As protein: CSVLGQNTEAFF.

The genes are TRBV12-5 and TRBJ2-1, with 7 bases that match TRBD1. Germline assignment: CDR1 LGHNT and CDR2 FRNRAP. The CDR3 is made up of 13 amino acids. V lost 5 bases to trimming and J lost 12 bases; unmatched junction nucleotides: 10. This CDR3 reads CASGPDRVGGQFF. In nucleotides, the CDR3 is TGTGCTAGTGGTCCAGACAGGGTAGGAGGGCAGTTCTTC.

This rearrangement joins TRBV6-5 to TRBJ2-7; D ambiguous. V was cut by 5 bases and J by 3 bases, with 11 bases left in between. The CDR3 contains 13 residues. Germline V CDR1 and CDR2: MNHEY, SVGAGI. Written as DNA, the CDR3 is TGTGCCAGCAGTCACGCGCCACACTACGAGCAGTACGTC. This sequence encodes CASSHAPHYEQYV.

CDR3 protein: CASSQDRTGRGLTGELFF. Written as DNA, the CDR3 is TGCGCCAGCAGCCAAGATCGCACGGGCAGGGGGCTGACCGGGGAGCTGTTTTTT. The V call is TRBV4-3, the J call TRBJ2-2; 8 bases are shared with TRBD1. This CDR3 spans 18 amino acids. Germline lookup yields CDR1 LGHNA and CDR2 YSLEER. V was pared by 0 bases and J by 5 bases, with 11 bases of the junction left unmatched.

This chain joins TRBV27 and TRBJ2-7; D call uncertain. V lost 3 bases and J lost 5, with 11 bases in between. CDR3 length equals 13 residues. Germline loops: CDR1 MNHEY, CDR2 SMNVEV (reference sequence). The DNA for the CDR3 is TGTGCCAGCAGTTTGGTAAAACAGAACGAGCAGTACTTC. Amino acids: CASSLVKQNEQYF.

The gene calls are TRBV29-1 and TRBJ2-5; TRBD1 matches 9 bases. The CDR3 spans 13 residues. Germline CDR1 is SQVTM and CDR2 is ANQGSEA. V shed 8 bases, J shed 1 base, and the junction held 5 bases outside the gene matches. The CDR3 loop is CSTEQGAQETQYF. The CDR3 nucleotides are TGCAGCACGGAACAGGGGGCCCAAGAGACCCAGTACTTC.

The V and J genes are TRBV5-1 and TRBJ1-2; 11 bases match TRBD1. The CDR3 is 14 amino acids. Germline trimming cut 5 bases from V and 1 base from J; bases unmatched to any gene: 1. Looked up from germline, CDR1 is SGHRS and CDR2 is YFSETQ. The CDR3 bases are TGCGCCAGCAGAGGGACAGGGGGTAACTATGGCTACACCTTC. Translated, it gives CASRGTGGNYGYTF.

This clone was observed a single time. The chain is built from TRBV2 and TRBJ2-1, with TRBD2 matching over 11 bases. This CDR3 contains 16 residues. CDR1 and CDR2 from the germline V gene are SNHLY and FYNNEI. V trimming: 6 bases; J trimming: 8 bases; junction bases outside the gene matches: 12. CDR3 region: CASRRRLAGGRDEQFF. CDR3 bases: TGTGCCAGCAGGCGGCGGCTAGCGGGAGGAAGAGATGAGCAGTTCTTC.

DNA for the CDR3: TGTGCCAGCAGCTTAGCCCAGTTGGGGGCCGCTAATGAAAAACTGTTTTTT. Encoded protein: CASSLAQLGAANEKLFF. The chain joins TRBV7-9 to TRBJ1-4; the D gene is possibly TRBD1 (6 bases). Germline CDR1 and CDR2: SEHNR and FQNEAQ (reference sequence). The CDR3 is 17 amino acids. V was clipped by 0 bases and J by 3 bases, with 14 bases between them.

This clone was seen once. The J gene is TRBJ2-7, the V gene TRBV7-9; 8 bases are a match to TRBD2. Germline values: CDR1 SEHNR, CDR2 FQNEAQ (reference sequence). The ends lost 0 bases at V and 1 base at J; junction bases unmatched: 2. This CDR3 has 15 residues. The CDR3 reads CASSLASGKSYEQYF. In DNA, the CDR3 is TGTGCCAGCAGCTTAGCTAGCGGGAAGTCCTACGAGCAGTACTTC.

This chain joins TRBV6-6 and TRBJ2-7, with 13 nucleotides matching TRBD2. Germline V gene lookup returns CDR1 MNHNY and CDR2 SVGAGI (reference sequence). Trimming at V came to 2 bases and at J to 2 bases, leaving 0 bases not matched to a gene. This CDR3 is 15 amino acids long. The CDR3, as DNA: TGTGCCAGCAGTTACACTAGCGGGGGGGCCTACGAGCAGTACGTC. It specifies CASSYTSGGAYEQYV.

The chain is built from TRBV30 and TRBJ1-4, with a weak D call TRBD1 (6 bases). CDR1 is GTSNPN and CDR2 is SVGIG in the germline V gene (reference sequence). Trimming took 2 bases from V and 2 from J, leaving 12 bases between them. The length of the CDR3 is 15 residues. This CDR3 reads CAWSYSGDTNEKLFF. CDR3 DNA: TGTGCCTGGAGTTACTCAGGGGACACTAATGAAAAACTGTTTTTT.

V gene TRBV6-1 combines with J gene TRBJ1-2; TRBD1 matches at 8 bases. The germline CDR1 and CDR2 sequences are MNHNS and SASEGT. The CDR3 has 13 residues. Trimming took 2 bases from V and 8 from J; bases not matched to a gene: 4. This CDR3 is CASSETTGEGYTF. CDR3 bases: TGTGCCAGCAGTGAAACGACAGGGGAGGGCTACACCTTC.

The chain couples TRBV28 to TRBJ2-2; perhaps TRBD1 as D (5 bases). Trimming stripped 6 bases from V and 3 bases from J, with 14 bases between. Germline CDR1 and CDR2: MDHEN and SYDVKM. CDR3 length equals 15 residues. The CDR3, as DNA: TGTGCCAGCAGCCTAGGGGTCAGAGACACCGGGGAGCTGTTTTTT. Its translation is CASSLGVRDTGELFF.

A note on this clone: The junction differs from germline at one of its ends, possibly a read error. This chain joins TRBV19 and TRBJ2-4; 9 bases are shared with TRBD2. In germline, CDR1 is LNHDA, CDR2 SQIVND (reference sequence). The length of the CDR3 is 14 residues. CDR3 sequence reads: CASSVTSSSGIHDF. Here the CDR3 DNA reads TGTGCCAGTAGTGTTACATCGTCTAGCGGGATTCACGACTTC.